Below, 30 T cell receptor beta chains from the same sample are listed, as sequenced in a study of shared clonotypes between healthy human individuals. The table came from immunoSEQ multiplex PCR; TCRdb's copy has only in-frame clones and leaves some out. Among roughly 2,300,000 clones listed, roughly 90% were seen once. The source material was naive CD4+ T cells from PBMCs. Stated subset: CD45RA+ positively selected. These receptors all stem from a man between 18 and 35 years old in good health. Some clones in this sample may be carry-over from other donors' samples.

This sequence joins TRBV5-4 and TRBJ2-1; no firm D call. This CDR3 is built from 16 residues. Trimming removed 4 bases from V and 7 bases from J, with 21 bases in between. Germline lookup yields CDR1 SGHNT and CDR2 YYREEE (reference sequence). The CDR3 is CASSRASPILRNEQFF. The CDR3 coding sequence is TGTGCCAGCAGCCGGGCCTCCCCCATCCTACGGAATGAGCAGTTCTTC.

This rearrangement joins TRBV14 to TRBJ2-7, with D unclear. V lost 4 bases and J 10 bases, leaving 14 bases between the germline ends. CDR3 size: 12 residues. Germline V gene data show CDR1 as SGHDN and CDR2 as FVKESK. CDR3 protein: CASSPRTSFQYF. The CDR3 coding sequence is TGTGCCAGCAGCCCCCGGACGAGCTTTCAGTACTTC.

This clone was seen more than once but under ten times. The chain carries TRBV5-1 and TRBJ1-1, with 8 bases fitting TRBD1. Germline V lookup: CDR1 SGHRS, CDR2 YFSETQ. With 4 bases clipped from V and 8 bases from J, the junction kept 7 bases outside the gene matches. The CDR3 consists of 13 residues. DNA for the CDR3: TGCGCCAGCAGCGGTGGACAGGGTTTGGAAGCTTTCTTT. Its translation: CASSGGQGLEAFF. Supplemented by reference TRBV5-1 and TRBJ1-1, the full variable domain reads KAGVTQTPRYLIKTRGQQVTLSCSPISGHRSVSWYQQTPGQGLQFLFEYFSETQRNKGNFPGRFSGRQFSNSRSEMNVSTLELGDSALYLCASSGGQGLEAFFGQGTRLTVV.

This chain links TRBV18 with TRBJ2-4; no definite D call. Trimming stripped 3 bases from V and 1 base from J, with 19 bases between. CDR1 is KGHSH, CDR2 LQKENI, per germline. CDR3 length: 18 amino acids. CDR3 nucleotide sequence: TGTGCCAGCTCACCCGCCCCTGTTCGGTCCGGTGCCAAAAACATTCAGTACTTC. As protein: CASSPAPVRSGAKNIQYF.

The chain employs TRBV20-1 and TRBJ2-3, with D possibly matching TRBD2 (6 bases). The CDR3 consists of 11 residues. In germline, CDR1 is DFQATT, CDR2 SNEGSKA (reference sequence). This CDR3 is CTRKAGDTQYF. For the CDR3, the DNA is TGCACCCGGAAAGCGGGAGATACGCAGTATTTT.

Here the CDR3 reads CASSLEGANTGELFF. The DNA for the CDR3 is TGTGCCAGCAGCTTAGAGGGGGCGAACACCGGGGAGCTGTTTTTT. The chain employs TRBV7-6 and TRBJ2-2; weak D call: TRBD1 (6 bases). CDR3 length: 15 residues. V lost 1 base to trimming and J lost 0 bases, with 6 bases between them. Per the germline V gene, CDR1 is SGHVS and CDR2 is FNYEAQ.

The chain is built from TRBV28 and TRBJ2-3, with D hard to call. This CDR3 contains 12 residues. Germline values: CDR1 MDHEN, CDR2 SYDVKM. Trimming removed 6 bases from V and 10 bases from J, with 14 bases in between. The DNA for the CDR3 is TGTGCCAGCAGCCAACTCGGCGAAGCGCAGTATTTT. Its translation: CASSQLGEAQYF.

V and J are TRBV4-1 and TRBJ2-1, with 7 bases fitting TRBD2. The ends lost 1 base at V and 3 bases at J; junction bases unmatched: 6. The CDR3 runs 16 residues. In germline, CDR1 is MGHRA, CDR2 YSYEKL. The CDR3 DNA reads TGCGCCAGCAGCCAAGGGACTAGTCCTCGCTACAATGAGCAGTTCTTC. Translating it yields CASSQGTSPRYNEQFF.

The chain carries TRBV9 and TRBJ1-5; unclear D gene. Per the germline V gene, CDR1 is SGDLS and CDR2 is YYNGEE. Trimming removed 0 bases at V and 2 bases at J, with 9 bases between. This CDR3 has 15 residues. CDR3 sequence (DNA): TGTGCCAGCAGCGTAGAGGGAGCGGGCAATCAGCCCCAGCATTTT. This translates into CASSVEGAGNQPQHF.

With respect to this clone: Other DNA sequences in this sample translate to the same CDR3. This sequence joins TRBV5-1 and TRBJ2-3; 10 bases map to TRBD2. Germline CDR1 is SGHRS and CDR2 is YFSETQ. This CDR3 is built from 16 residues. V gave up 4 bases and J gave up 4 bases; unmatched junction bases: 9. CDR3 sequence (DNA): TGCGCCAGCAGCCTCCCCCTAGCGGGAGTAGCAGATACGCAGTATTTT. It codes for CASSLPLAGVADTQYF.

This chain joins TRBV5-4 and TRBJ2-7, with 14 bases lining up with TRBD2. V lost 4 bases and J lost 2; bases outside the gene matches: 11. CDR3 length: 18 residues. The germline V gene has CDR1 SGHNT and CDR2 YYREEE (reference sequence). CDR3 residues: CASSPRPGTSGSTYEQYF. As DNA, the CDR3 is TGTGCCAGCAGCCCACGTCCCGGGACTAGCGGGAGCACCTACGAGCAGTACTTC.

The chain recombines TRBV5-6 with TRBJ1-4; D may be TRBD1 (5 bases). The CDR3 sequence is 15 residues long. Looked up from germline, CDR1 is SGHDT and CDR2 is YYEEEE. With 4 bases removed from V and 3 bases from J, the gap between germline ends came to 13 bases. This CDR3 is CASSPRQLSNEKLFF. Here the CDR3 DNA reads TGTGCCAGCAGCCCACGACAGCTATCTAATGAAAAACTGTTTTTT.

The V call is TRBV9, the J call TRBJ2-2, with D possibly TRBD2 on 5 matching bases. From germline, CDR1 is SGDLS and CDR2 YYNGEE. The CDR3 is 15 amino acids. Trimming removed 4 bases at V and 6 bases at J, with 16 bases between. CDR3 loop: CASSRPGSVAGELFF. The CDR3 nucleotides read TGTGCCAGCAGCCGTCCGGGTAGCGTGGCCGGGGAGCTGTTTTTT.

The rearrangement links TRBV5-1 to TRBJ2-3; 7 nucleotides line up with TRBD2. CDR1 is SGHRS and CDR2 is YFSETQ in the germline V gene. Unmatched junction bases numbered 8, after V lost 7 bases and J lost 3 bases. This CDR3 is 14 amino acids long. The CDR3 region is CASVMVAGTDTQYF. The CDR3 nucleotides are TGCGCCAGCGTAATGGTAGCGGGTACAGATACGCAGTATTTT.

Concerning this clone itself: Other DNA sequences of this sample code for an identical CDR3. The chain links TRBV5-1 to TRBJ2-7, with 7 bases that match TRBD1. V was pared by 4 bases and J by 0 bases, with 1 base of the junction left unmatched. Looked up from germline, CDR1 is SGHRS and CDR2 is YFSETQ. This CDR3 is 13 amino acids long. The CDR3 reads CASSNRGSYEQYF. In DNA form, the CDR3 reads TGCGCCAGCAGCAACAGGGGCTCCTACGAGCAGTACTTC.

The CDR3, as DNA: TGCGCCAGCAGCCAAGCCACAACCGAAAAACTGTTTTTT. It specifies CASSQATTEKLFF. The J gene is TRBJ1-4, the V gene TRBV4-1; D not resolved. Trimming cost V 1 base and J 8 bases, with 8 bases left between them. The V gene's germline CDR1 is MGHRA and CDR2 YSYEKL. This CDR3 spans 13 amino acids.

The table lists this clone with a count of one. V is TRBV7-9 and J is TRBJ2-1; 15 nucleotides agree with TRBD2. V shed 5 bases and J 10 bases; nucleotides not matched to a gene: 9. The CDR3 is 16 amino acids. Germline V gives CDR1 SEHNR, CDR2 FQNEAQ (reference sequence). The CDR3 sequence is CASSLTGTSGRREQFF. CDR3 DNA: TGTGCCAGCAGCCTAACCGGGACTAGCGGGAGGAGAGAGCAGTTCTTC.

The chain combines TRBV5-1 with TRBJ2-1, with D tentatively TRBD2 (5 bases). This CDR3 has 17 residues. Trimming cost V 3 bases and J 4 bases, with 20 bases left between them. CDR1 SGHRS and CDR2 YFSETQ come from the germline V gene. The DNA for the CDR3 is TGCGCCAGCAGCTACGACTACGGGGTCCCCCAATACAATGAGCAGTTCTTC. Its translation: CASSYDYGVPQYNEQFF.

The chain carries TRBV7-8 and TRBJ1-5, with a tentative D call TRBD1 (5 bases). V dropped 5 bases and J dropped 9 bases, with 17 bases sitting between them. CDR3 length: 14 amino acids. Germline V CDR1 and CDR2: SGHVS, FQNEAQ. In DNA, the CDR3 is TGTGCCAGCAGCCCCGGGACCGACGGAAGGCCCCAGCATTTT. It codes for CASSPGTDGRPQHF.

The V gene is TRBV21-1, the J gene TRBJ1-2; the table gives TRBD1 as D, unverified against the DNA. TRBV21-1 is tagged as a pseudogene. The CDR3 contains 16 residues. CDR3 residues: CASSILWGQGGYGYTF. The CDR3 DNA reads as TGTGCCAGCAGCATACTCTGGGGACAGGGGGGCTATGGCTACACCTTC.

The rearrangement joins TRBV2 to TRBJ2-2, with D maybe TRBD1 (5 bases). CDR1 is SNHLY and CDR2 is FYNNEI in the germline V gene. V lost 6 bases and J lost 4, with 15 bases in between. The CDR3 length is 15 residues. As DNA, the CDR3 is TGTGCCAGCAGGCTGGTAGGGGCGAGCACCGGGGAGCTGTTTTTT. Encoded protein: CASRLVGASTGELFF.

The chain employs TRBV9 and TRBJ1-3, with D perhaps TRBD1 (6 bases). The germline V and J ends were trimmed by 3 bases and 3 bases, with 13 bases remaining between them. Germline CDR1 SGDLS, CDR2 YYNGEE. CDR3 length: 15 amino acids. CDR3 sequence reads: CASSAAGQFGNTIYF. CDR3 bases: TGTGCCAGCAGCGCAGCAGGACAGTTTGGAAACACCATATATTTT. Full variable domain (outside the CDR3, taken from reference TRBV9 and TRBJ1-3): DSGVTQTPKHLITATGQRVTLRCSPRSGDLSVYWYQQSLDQGLQFLIQYYNGEERAKGNILERFSAQQFPDLHSELNLSSLELGDSALYFCASSAAGQFGNTIYFGEGSWLTVV.

The gene calls are TRBV5-5 and TRBJ1-1; unclear D gene. The CDR3 consists of 11 residues. Germline-derived CDR1 and CDR2 are SGHKS and YYEKEE (reference sequence). Deletions cut 1 base from V and 8 bases from J, with 6 bases between. The CDR3 region has the DNA TGTGCCAGCAGCTTGCAGGTGGAAGCTTTCTTT. Protein: CASSLQVEAFF.

This rearrangement joins TRBV10-3 to TRBJ2-5, with a tentative D call TRBD2 (5 bases). The CDR3 consists of 13 residues. V dropped 4 bases and J dropped 2 bases, with 8 bases sitting between them. Germline CDR1 ENHRY, CDR2 SYGVKD. This chain's CDR3 is CAISAGSQETQYF. The DNA for the CDR3 is TGTGCCATCAGTGCGGGGTCGCAAGAGACCCAGTACTTC.

The rearrangement uses TRBV2 and TRBJ2-1; 10 bases are shared with TRBD2. The V segment lost 3 bases and the J segment 2 bases; nucleotides outside the gene matches: 4. Germline loops: CDR1 SNHLY, CDR2 FYNNEI. This CDR3 region has 16 residues. Here the CDR3 reads CASSEKGTSAYNEQFF. As DNA, the CDR3 is TGTGCCAGCAGTGAGAAGGGGACTAGCGCCTACAATGAGCAGTTCTTC. Using reference TRBV2 and TRBJ2-1 for the parts outside the CDR3, the full variable domain is EPEVTQTPSHQVTQMGQEVILRCVPISNHLYFYWYRQILGQKVEFLVSFYNNEISEKSEIFDDQFSVERPDGSNFTLKIRSTKLEDSAMYFCASSEKGTSAYNEQFFGPGTRLTVL.

In nucleotides, the CDR3 is TGTGCCAGCAGCGGAGGGCAGGGTTCCTATAATTCACCCCTCCACTTT. It encodes CASSGGQGSYNSPLHF. V and J are TRBV11-2 and TRBJ1-6, with a weak D call TRBD1 (5 bases). Trimming pared 5 bases from V and 1 base from J, leaving 12 bases between. Germline CDR1 and CDR2: SGHAT and FQNNGV. This CDR3 spans 16 amino acids.

J is TRBJ2-7 and V is TRBV10-3; 13 bases are a match to TRBD2. CDR3 length equals 13 residues. The trim removed 10 bases at V and 6 bases at J, leaving 6 bases unmatched. CDR1 and CDR2 from the germline V gene are ENHRY and SYGVKD. CDR3: CASAGTSGTEQYF. The CDR3 DNA reads TGTGCCAGCGCCGGGACTAGCGGGACCGAGCAGTACTTC.

The rearrangement uses TRBV10-3 and TRBJ2-1; 7 nucleotides match TRBD2. CDR1 and CDR2 (germline): ENHRY, SYGVKD. CDR3 length: 20 amino acids. Trimming cost V 0 bases and J 8 bases; bases outside gene matches: 22. CDR3 region: CAISESRRIAGGRPIDEQFF. The CDR3, as DNA: TGTGCCATCAGTGAGTCGAGAAGAATAGCGGGCGGTAGACCAATCGATGAGCAGTTCTTC.

The gene calls are TRBV18 and TRBJ2-3; 8 nucleotides match TRBD2. The V gene end was trimmed by 0 bases and the J gene end by 6 bases; junction bases not matched to a gene: 17. This CDR3 spans 19 amino acids. Germline assignment: CDR1 KGHSH and CDR2 LQKENI. CDR3 in DNA: TGTGCCAGCTCACCACCGGGGCTTAGCGGGGTGCGTGTGTCTGATACGCAGTATTTT. The encoded protein is CASSPPGLSGVRVSDTQYF.

The J gene is TRBJ2-1, the V gene TRBV9, with 10 bases identical to TRBD2. The CDR3 spans 15 residues. The germline CDR1 and CDR2 sequences are SGDLS and YYNGEE. Trimming cost V 3 bases and J 5 bases; bases outside gene matches: 5. CDR3 coding DNA: TGTGCCAGCAGCGACCCTAGCGGGAGTAACAATGAGCAGTTCTTC. Translated, it gives CASSDPSGSNNEQFF.